Listed here is a single T cell receptor beta chain. J lost 7 bases, V lost 4 bases, and 7 bases had no gene match. Germline V lookup: CDR1 SGDLS, CDR2 YYNGEE. CDR3 length equals 15 residues. TCR beta CDR3 sequences were amplified from RNA transcripts. An initial round of RT-PCR targeting the TCR CDR3 relied on the HTBI primer set. TCRdb recomputed calls from the multiplex PCR reads with MiXCR, one row per CDR3 protein. The data show about 260,000 distinct CDR3 sequences, about 20% seen once. Inclusion characteristics of ophthalmopathy patients comprised a Clinical Activity Score of at least 3, a NOSPECS grade of at least 4, and duration under 3 months. Clinical symptoms, serum thyroxine, TRAb, thyroid ultrasound and orbital computed tomography established diagnosis. The data derive from a study of T cells in Graves' hyperthyroidism and ophthalmopathy.

The sequencing input was blood. This chain joins TRBV9 and TRBJ2-2; TRBD2 agrees at 10 bases. The sequence was obtained from a man younger than 40 with Graves' ophthalmopathy. The CDR3 spells CASSPWVAGGGELFF. The CDR3 nucleotides are TGTGCCAGCAGCCCCTGGGTAGCGGGAGGCGGGGAGCTGTTTTTT.